Below are 15 T cell receptor beta chains sequenced from a single sample in a study of long-term antiretroviral therapy in people with HIV. Running of the v3.0 immunoSEQ assay took place at survey level. Some clones are missing from TCRdb's copy, which holds only in-frame ones; the method was immunoSEQ multiplex PCR. The sample has around 34,000 clones; 75% to 90% are singletons. The sample in question was unsorted PBMCs, obtained 1.5 years after starting antiretroviral therapy. The receptor source for this set is a man between 18 and 29 years old with HIV.

The chain has TRBV13 and TRBJ2-1; TRBD1 matches 7 bases. The CDR3 has 16 amino acids. Trimming cost V 0 bases and J 3 bases; bases outside gene matches: 5. The germline CDR1 and CDR2 sequences are PRHDT and FYEKMQ (reference sequence). The CDR3 loop reads CASSLGVQGYYNEQFF. The CDR3 DNA follows: TGTGCCAGCAGCTTAGGCGTACAGGGGTACTACAATGAGCAGTTCTTC.

Of note for this clone: One end of the junction is discordant with germline, which a read error may explain. This chain joins TRBV7-7 and TRBJ2-1; 15 bases line up with TRBD2. Germline values: CDR1 SSHAT, CDR2 FNYEAQ (reference sequence). This CDR3 is built from 15 residues. CDR3 region: CASSPGLAGGNEQFF. The CDR3 DNA reads as TGTGCTAGCAGCCCGGGACTAGCGGGAGGCAATGAGCAGTTCTTC.

This sequence joins TRBV2 and TRBJ2-7, with D possibly being TRBD1 (6 bases). CDR3 length: 13 residues. The germline CDR1 and CDR2 sequences are SNHLY and FYNNEI. V was pared by 5 bases and J by 7 bases, with 15 bases between. The CDR3, as DNA: TGTGCCAGCAGTCTGGACAGCTTCGAGGAGCAGTACTTC. This sequence encodes CASSLDSFEEQYF.

V gene TRBV27 combines with J gene TRBJ2-1, with a possible D match to TRBD1 (6 bases). Trimming cost V 6 bases and J 4 bases, with 13 bases left between them. The CDR3 is 14 amino acids. The germline V gene encodes CDR1 MNHEY and CDR2 SMNVEV (reference sequence). CDR3 sequence: CASRPGTRYNEQFF. As DNA, the CDR3 is TGTGCCAGCAGACCCGGGACAAGGTACAATGAGCAGTTCTTC.

This sequence joins TRBV7-9 and TRBJ1-2, with D possibly matching TRBD1 (6 bases). Germline V gene lookup returns CDR1 SEHNR and CDR2 FQNEAQ (reference sequence). V was pared by 5 bases and J by 5 bases, with 15 bases between. The CDR3 runs 14 residues. The CDR3 nucleotides read TGTGCCAGCAGCCAAGGGGGGAATCTTTATGGCTACACCTTC. Encoded protein: CASSQGGNLYGYTF.

The chain uses TRBV5-3 and TRBJ2-7, with 14 bases aligning to TRBD2. TRBV5-3 is marked as an open reading frame, function uncertain. The CDR3 covers 17 residues. V lost 1 base, J lost 5 bases, and 8 bases stayed unmatched. The CDR3 nucleotides read TGTGCCAGAAGCTTGTGGGTCGGGACTAGCGGGAGTAACGAGCAGTACTTC. Protein product: CARSLWVGTSGSNEQYF.

The chain links TRBV7-9 to TRBJ2-7; D is undetermined. Germline CDR1 and CDR2: SEHNR and FQNEAQ (reference sequence). V was cut by 5 bases and J by 3 bases, with 11 bases left in between. This CDR3 comprises 13 residues. CDR3 coding DNA: TGTGCCAGCAGCCAAAAAGGATACTACGAGCAGTACTTC. This sequence encodes CASSQKGYYEQYF.

Written as DNA, the CDR3 is TGTGCCAGTACCTCCGGGCCTAGGGCCGGGGAGCTGTTTTTT. Protein sequence: CASTSGPRAGELFF. The chain links TRBV19 to TRBJ2-2, with D uncertain. The V end was cut by 7 bases, the J end by 6 bases, with 15 bases between. In germline, CDR1 is LNHDA, CDR2 SQIVND (reference sequence). This CDR3 comprises 14 residues.

This clone was counted once. This sequence joins TRBV10-3 and TRBJ2-7; 13 bases line up with TRBD2. CDR1 is ENHRY and CDR2 is SYGVKD in the germline V gene. The CDR3 consists of 20 residues. After removal of 4 bases from V and 3 bases from J, the junction contained 18 bases not matched to a gene. The CDR3 nucleotides read TGTGCCATCAGTGCCCTCTTAGGACTAGCGGGAGATCTCTGGCGCTACGAGCAGTACTTC. It codes for CAISALLGLAGDLWRYEQYF.

The rearrangement joins TRBV5-1 to TRBJ2-1; D may be TRBD2 (5 bases). The CDR3 loop spans 11 amino acids. Germline values: CDR1 SGHRS, CDR2 YFSETQ. Trimming took 4 bases from V and 13 from J, leaving 12 bases between them. The CDR3 bases are TGCGCCAGCAGCGAACTAGGTTTTCAGTTCTTC. It specifies CASSELGFQFF.

The table lists this clone with a few counts. This sequence joins TRBV9 and TRBJ1-1, with D unclear. This CDR3 comprises 14 residues. V was cut by 6 bases and J by 1 base, with 13 bases left in between. Germline CDR1 and CDR2: SGDLS and YYNGEE. In DNA form, the CDR3 reads TGTGCCAGCACCTTTGAGGGAGGGAACACTGAAGCTTTCTTT. As protein: CASTFEGGNTEAFF.

This clone has a handful of counts. The chain is built from TRBV6-5 and TRBJ1-5; D is undetermined. Germline values: CDR1 MNHEY, CDR2 SVGAGI. CDR3 size: 14 residues. The V end lost 2 bases, the J end lost 2 bases, and 7 bases lay between the germline ends. In nucleotides, the CDR3 is TGTGCCAGCAGTTACGCACGAGGCAATCAGCCCCAGCATTTT. Translated: CASSYARGNQPQHF.

This rearrangement joins TRBV5-6 to TRBJ1-1; tentative D call: TRBD1 (5 bases). This CDR3 contains 15 residues. CDR1 and CDR2 from the germline V gene are SGHDT and YYEEEE. V lost 1 base and J lost 4, with 14 bases in between. The CDR3 DNA is TGTGCCAGCAGCTTGAACAGGAGAAGGGGCACTGAAGCTTTCTTT. It encodes CASSLNRRRGTEAFF.

This clone is termed medium-sized. The chain recombines TRBV6-5 with TRBJ2-5, with no clear D. V shed 3 bases and J shed 0 bases, with 11 bases lying between them. The germline gives CDR1 MNHEY, CDR2 SVGAGI. CDR3 length: 15 residues. In nucleotides, the CDR3 is TGTGCCAGCAGTTATGGAGACAAGTACCAAGAGACCCAGTACTTC. This codes for CASSYGDKYQETQYF.

This clone came up once. The V and J genes are TRBV25-1 and TRBJ2-1; TRBD2 matches at 10 bases. The CDR3 spans 16 residues. The germline CDR1 and CDR2 sequences are MGHDK and SYGVNS. Unmatched junction bases numbered 8, after V lost 8 bases and J lost 1 base. The CDR3 here is CASGQREGSSYNEQFF. Written as DNA, the CDR3 is TGTGCCAGCGGACAGCGGGAGGGTTCATCCTACAATGAGCAGTTCTTC.